Listed below are T cell receptor beta chains from one sample, sequenced in a study of T cells in Graves' hyperthyroidism and ophthalmopathy. One entry per CDR3 protein, called by TCRdb with MiXCR from the multiplex PCR reads. The table lists approximately 360,000 distinct CDR3 sequences, around 25% of them singletons. The sequencing sample was made of blood. These receptors were taken from a man aged 50-60 years with Graves' hyperthyroidism. Each CDR3 is given with its conserved first and last residue. Fields, in order: CDR3 protein, CDR3 DNA, D gene, J gene, V gene, clone size. A D gene is named only where the DNA matches it firmly. Only part of the rows carry a size: once, few, many, or a class if the clone is expanded.

CDR3: CASSGVAQAYEQYF
DNA: TGTGCCAGCAGCGGAGTTGCGCAGGCCTACGAGCAGTACTTC
D: .
J: TRBJ2-7
V: TRBV7-2
size: many

CDR3: CASSPTRQGDSETQHF
DNA: TGTGCCAGCAGCCCCACACGACAGGGGGATTCGGAGACCCAGCACTTC
D: TRBD1
J: TRBJ2-5
V: TRBV7-8
size: .

CDR3: CASSVGSADNEQFF
DNA: TGTGCCAGCAGCGTGGGATCGGCCGACAATGAGCAGTTCTTC
D: .
J: TRBJ2-1
V: TRBV9
size: .

CDR3: CASSVDTYEQYF
DNA: TGTGCCAGCAGCGTAGACACCTACGAGCAGTACTTC
D: .
J: TRBJ2-7
V: TRBV11-2
size: many

CDR3: CASSIYGNQPQHF
DNA: TGTGCCAGCAGTATTTACGGGAATCAGCCCCAGCATTTT
D: .
J: TRBJ1-5
V: TRBV6-1
size: .

CDR3: CSAIQPGQGYNEQFF
DNA: TGCAGTGCTATACAACCGGGACAGGGCTACAATGAGCAGTTCTTC
D: TRBD1
J: TRBJ2-1
V: TRBV20-1
size: few

CDR3: CASSPGLAGVGEQYF
DNA: TGTGCCAGCAGCCCAGGACTAGCGGGAGTAGGCGAGCAGTACTTC
D: TRBD2
J: TRBJ2-7
V: TRBV7-9
size: many

CDR3: CSAREGRDYNEQFF
DNA: TGCAGTGCTAGAGAGGGCCGGGACTACAATGAGCAGTTCTTC
D: .
J: TRBJ2-1
V: TRBV20-1
size: .

CDR3: CASSPSGIRVGELFF
DNA: TGTGCCAGCAGCCCTAGCGGGATACGGGTCGGGGAGCTGTTTTTT
D: TRBD2
J: TRBJ2-2
V: TRBV28
size: few

CDR3: CAWSPQGETQYF
DNA: TGTGCCTGGAGTCCACAGGGTGAGACCCAGTACTTC
D: .
J: TRBJ2-5
V: TRBV30
size: many

CDR3: CASGASGTSYEQYF
DNA: TGTGCCAGCGGGGCTAGCGGGACGTCCTACGAGCAGTACTTC
D: TRBD2
J: TRBJ2-7
V: TRBV6-1
size: many